This T cell receptor beta chain was profiled in a study of blood T cell repertoires in COVID-19. This CDR3 spans 15 amino acids. V trimming: 3 bases; J trimming: 7 bases; junction bases outside the gene matches: 13. Germline loops: CDR1 SGDLS, CDR2 YYNGEE. Source study methods: Nucleated cell counts were estimated from reference gene primer amplification. Only in-frame clones appear in the TCRdb table, and some are missing; sequencing was by immunoSEQ multiplex PCR. That table furnishes V, J and clone size, whereas the DNA furnished D and trimming. This sample has about 200,000 clones, with approximately 90% found just once.

The chain couples TRBV9 to TRBJ2-7; 7 bases align to TRBD2. Sample: peripheral blood. This clonotype originated in a man aged 55-75 years who had recovered from COVID-19. The CDR3 bases are TGTGCCAGCAGCGCCGGACTAGACCCTATTAAAGAGCAGTACTTC. Translated: CASSAGLDPIKEQYF.